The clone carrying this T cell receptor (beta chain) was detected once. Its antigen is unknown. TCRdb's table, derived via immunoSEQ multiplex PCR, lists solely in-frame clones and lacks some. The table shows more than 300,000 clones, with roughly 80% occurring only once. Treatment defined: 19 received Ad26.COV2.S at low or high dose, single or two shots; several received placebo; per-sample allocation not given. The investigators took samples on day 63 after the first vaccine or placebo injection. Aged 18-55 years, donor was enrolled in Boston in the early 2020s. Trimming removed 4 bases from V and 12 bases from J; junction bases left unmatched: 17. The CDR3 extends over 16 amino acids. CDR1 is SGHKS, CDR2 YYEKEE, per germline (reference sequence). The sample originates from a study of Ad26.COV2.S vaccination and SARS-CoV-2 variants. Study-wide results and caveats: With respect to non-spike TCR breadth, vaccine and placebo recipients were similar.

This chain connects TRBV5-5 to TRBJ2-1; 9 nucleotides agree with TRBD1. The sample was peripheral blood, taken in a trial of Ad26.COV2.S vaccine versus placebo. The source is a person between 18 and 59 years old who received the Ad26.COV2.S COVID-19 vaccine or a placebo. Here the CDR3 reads CASSAMGQGSGARQFF. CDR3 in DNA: TGTGCCAGCAGCGCCATGGGACAGGGCAGCGGTGCCCGGCAGTTCTTC.